Following are 16 T cell receptor beta chains from one sample sequenced in a study of T cells in Graves' hyperthyroidism and ophthalmopathy. RNA transcripts served as the template for amplifying TCR beta CDR3 regions. The TCR CDR3 was amplified in a first-round RT-PCR using the HTBI primer set. TCRdb reanalysed the multiplex PCR reads using MiXCR and keeps one entry per CDR3 protein. The sample shows roughly 650,000 distinct CDR3 sequences, about a sixth of them seen only once. Sequenced sample: blood. The receptors derive from a woman aged 40 to 50 with Graves' ophthalmopathy.

This clonotype was seen only a few times. The chain uses TRBV29-1 and TRBJ2-5; D possibly corresponds to TRBD1 (6 bases). From germline, CDR1 is SQVTM and CDR2 ANQGSEA. With 6 bases removed from V and 1 base from J, the gap between germline ends came to 12 bases. The CDR3 totals 13 residues. CDR3 loop: CSVDRTAQETQYF. In DNA form, the CDR3 reads TGCAGCGTAGACCGGACAGCCCAAGAGACCCAGTACTTC.

Comment on this clonotype: Relative to the germline gene, one junction end is altered; a read error may explain this. The chain employs TRBV7-2 and TRBJ2-1, with TRBD2 as a possible D gene (6 bases). Per the germline V gene, CDR1 is SGHTA and CDR2 is FQGNSA. The CDR3 runs to 12 residues. The CDR3 sequence is CAGSFTSHGQFF. The CDR3 coding sequence is TGTGCCGGCAGCTTTACTAGCCACGGGCAGTTCTTC.

V and J are TRBV20-1 and TRBJ2-5, with 10 positions matching TRBD2. V trimming: 4 bases; J trimming: 3 bases; junction bases outside the gene matches: 17. This CDR3 is built from 18 residues. Germline V gene sequence: CDR1 DFQATT, CDR2 SNEGSKA (reference sequence). CDR3 region: CSAILAGVLRRAKETQYF. CDR3 nucleotide sequence: TGCAGTGCTATTCTAGCGGGGGTCCTAAGGAGGGCTAAAGAGACCCAGTACTTC.

This clonotype was observed many times. The genes are TRBV20-1 and TRBJ1-5; D may be TRBD1 (5 bases). In germline, CDR1 is DFQATT, CDR2 SNEGSKA (reference sequence). CDR3 length equals 16 residues. Trimming cost V 1 base and J 0 bases, with 13 bases left between them. The CDR3 region is CSARGEGPSSNQPQHF. In DNA form, the CDR3 reads TGCAGTGCTAGAGGAGAGGGGCCCTCTAGCAATCAGCCCCAGCATTTT.

This clonotype was counted many times. The V and J genes are TRBV7-2 and TRBJ2-3; 7 nucleotides line up with TRBD1. CDR1 SGHTA and CDR2 FQGNSA come from the germline V gene. With 3 bases clipped from V and 7 bases from J, the junction kept 4 bases outside the gene matches. This CDR3 contains 13 residues. The CDR3 here is CASSLTGPHTQYF. Written as DNA, the CDR3 is TGTGCCAGCAGCTTGACAGGGCCGCATACGCAGTATTTT.

This clonotype was detected ten times or more. The chain carries TRBV3-1 and TRBJ1-6; 7 bases are a match to TRBD1. The germline gives CDR1 LGHDT, CDR2 YNNKEL (reference sequence). With 1 base clipped from V and 9 bases from J, the junction kept 6 bases outside the gene matches. The CDR3 contains 15 residues. The CDR3 bases are TGTGCCAGCAGCCAAGTGGTCAGGGGGGGTTCACCCCTCCACTTT. This translates into CASSQVVRGGSPLHF.

This clonotype showed up many times. The V and J genes are TRBV20-1 and TRBJ2-5; maybe TRBD1 (5 bases). The CDR3 covers 15 residues. Germline V gives CDR1 DFQATT, CDR2 SNEGSKA (reference sequence). V was clipped by 4 bases and J by 0 bases, with 15 bases between them. The CDR3 reads CSAMGRTLDQETQYF. CDR3 nucleotides: TGCAGTGCTATGGGGCGGACACTCGACCAAGAGACCCAGTACTTC.

This clonotype was counted at least ten times. The chain is built from TRBV7-9 and TRBJ2-5, with D perhaps matching TRBD2 (7 bases). V dropped 4 bases and J dropped 7 bases, with 13 bases sitting between them. CDR1 is SEHNR, CDR2 FQNEAQ, per germline (reference sequence). This CDR3 region has 13 residues. The CDR3 DNA sequence: TGTGCCAGCAGCTCGGGACTACAGGGGACCCAGTACTTC. It specifies CASSSGLQGTQYF.

This clonotype was picked up a small number of times. The chain joins TRBV7-9 to TRBJ2-5, with TRBD2 as a possible D gene (6 bases). The CDR3 is made up of 16 amino acids. CDR1 SEHNR and CDR2 FQNEAQ come from the germline V gene (reference sequence). Trimming shortened V by 5 bases and J by 4 bases, and 20 bases separated the two germline ends. The CDR3 loop reads CASSLTGGRDLETQYF. The CDR3 bases are TGTGCCAGCAGCCTAACAGGAGGAAGGGACTTAGAGACCCAGTACTTC.

The chain is built from TRBV20-1 and TRBJ1-5; 7 nucleotides line up with TRBD1. V gave up 0 bases and J gave up 5 bases; unmatched junction bases: 4. The CDR3 extends over 14 amino acids. Germline V gene lookup returns CDR1 DFQATT and CDR2 SNEGSKA (reference sequence). The CDR3 sequence is CSAREGTVYQPQHF. Written as DNA, the CDR3 is TGCAGTGCTAGAGAAGGGACAGTGTATCAGCCCCAGCATTTT.

The sample holds many counts of this clonotype. The chain is built from TRBV3-1 and TRBJ2-7; D gene ambiguous. The CDR3 totals 13 residues. Germline assignment: CDR1 LGHDT and CDR2 YNNKEL (reference sequence). The V and J ends lost 1 base and 3 bases respectively, with 7 bases between them. CDR3: CASSQGTIYEQYF. DNA of the CDR3: TGTGCCAGCAGCCAAGGGACGATCTACGAGCAGTACTTC.

Note on this clonotype: Given a much more abundant clone one base away, this may be a read error. This chain uses TRBV3-1 with TRBJ2-2; TRBD2 is a possible D gene (6 bases). This CDR3 has 15 amino acids. CDR1 and CDR2 (germline): LGHDT, YNNKEL (reference sequence). V lost 3 bases and J lost 6, with 14 bases in between. The CDR3 loop is CASSHGGLNAGELFF. In DNA form, the CDR3 reads TGTGCCAGCAGCCACGGGGGACTTAACGCCGGGGAGCTGTTTTTT. Combining the CDR3 with reference TRBV3-1 and TRBJ2-2 gives the whole variable domain DTAVSQTPKYLVTQMGNDKSIKCEQNLGHDTMYWYKQDSKKFLKIMFSYNNKELIINETVPNRFSPKSPDKAHLNLHINSLELGDSAVYFCASSHGGLNAGELFFGEGSRLTVL.

This clonotype was observed at least ten times. The chain is built from TRBV2 and TRBJ2-1; perhaps TRBD2 as D (5 bases). Per the germline V gene, CDR1 is SNHLY and CDR2 is FYNNEI. Trimming shortened V by 3 bases and J by 6 bases, and 9 bases separated the two germline ends. The CDR3 runs 13 residues. The CDR3 is CASSDEAGNEQFF. For the CDR3, the DNA is TGTGCCAGCAGTGATGAGGCGGGCAATGAGCAGTTCTTC. Looking up the rest from reference TRBV2 and TRBJ2-1 gives the full variable domain: EPEVTQTPSHQVTQMGQEVILRCVPISNHLYFYWYRQILGQKVEFLVSFYNNEISEKSEIFDDQFSVERPDGSNFTLKIRSTKLEDSAMYFCASSDEAGNEQFFGPGTRLTVL.

The V call is TRBV19, the J call TRBJ1-5, with 7 bases aligning to TRBD1. This CDR3 is 15 amino acids long. V was clipped by 5 bases and J by 2 bases; unmatched bases: 6. CDR1 is LNHDA, CDR2 SQIVND, per germline (reference sequence). This CDR3 is CASSPLTGRNQPQHF. DNA of the CDR3: TGTGCCAGTAGTCCATTGACAGGGCGCAATCAGCCCCAGCATTTT.

This clonotype was seen many times. The chain links TRBV14 to TRBJ2-7; TRBD2 agrees at 11 bases. Unmatched junction bases numbered 11, after V lost 3 bases and J lost 7 bases. The CDR3 consists of 16 residues. CDR1 SGHDN and CDR2 FVKESK come from the germline V gene. As DNA, the CDR3 is TGTGCCAGCAGCCAGCGCACGGGACTAGCGGCACGGGAGCAGTACTTC. It encodes CASSQRTGLAAREQYF.

A few counts support this clonotype. This rearrangement joins TRBV4-2 to TRBJ2-2, with 9 bases aligning to TRBD1. The germline gives CDR1 LGHNA, CDR2 YNFKEQ. J gave up 4 bases and V 0 bases, and 6 bases lay outside the gene matches. The CDR3 consists of 17 residues. DNA for the CDR3: TGTGCCAGCAGCCAAGACAGGGACAGGGCTTTCACCGGGGAGCTGTTTTTT. It is translated as CASSQDRDRAFTGELFF.